Below are 25 T cell receptor beta chains sequenced from a single sample in a study of identical twins. TCRdb used MiXCR to reprocess the 5' RACE reads, holding one entry per CDR3 protein. The sample records around 510,000 distinct CDR3 sequences, roughly an eighth being singletons. This same sample was also taken into another study, of yellow fever vaccine responses in identical twins.

The sequencing input was CD4+ T cells sorted from blood. The receptors stem from a young woman in good health.

The V and J genes are TRBV20-1 and TRBJ2-7; possibly TRBD2 for D (6 bases). The germline V and J ends were trimmed by 1 base and 0 bases, with 10 bases remaining between them. Germline values: CDR1 DFQATT, CDR2 SNEGSKA (reference sequence). The CDR3 is made up of 14 amino acids. The CDR3 DNA reads as TGCAGTGCTAGAGGGGGCGGGATCTCCTACGAGCAGTACTTC. This gives the protein CSARGGGISYEQYF.

The rearrangement links TRBV7-8 to TRBJ1-2; D is possibly TRBD1 (6 bases). The germline V and J ends were trimmed by 1 base and 8 bases, with 17 bases remaining between them. Germline V gene data show CDR1 as SGHVS and CDR2 as FQNEAQ. There are 15 residues in the CDR3. The CDR3 reads CASSLDRGGLTGYTF. In DNA, the CDR3 is TGTGCCAGCAGCTTAGATCGCGGGGGGCTAACGGGCTACACCTTC.

A few counts support this clonotype. This chain uses TRBV30 with TRBJ1-5, with D possibly being TRBD1 (5 bases). Germline-derived CDR1 and CDR2 are GTSNPN and SVGIG (reference sequence). Trimming shortened V by 1 base and J by 5 bases, and 12 bases separated the two germline ends. The CDR3 covers 14 residues. As DNA, the CDR3 is TGTGCCTGGAGTGATGGGAAAGGGGATCAGCCCCAGCATTTT. It specifies CAWSDGKGDQPQHF.

This clonotype was detected ten times or more. The chain employs TRBV7-2 and TRBJ2-1, with 7 positions matching TRBD2. The trim removed 5 bases at V and 7 bases at J, leaving 14 bases unmatched. Germline CDR1 and CDR2: SGHTA and FQGNSA. CDR3 size: 16 residues. DNA for the CDR3: TGTGCCAGCAGCCAGAGGGATGGCGGGAGCGGTAATGAGCAGTTCTTC. It yields the protein CASSQRDGGSGNEQFF.

The chain is built from TRBV20-1 and TRBJ2-7, with TRBD1 as a possible D gene (6 bases). This CDR3 region has 15 residues. CDR1 DFQATT and CDR2 SNEGSKA come from the germline V gene (reference sequence). V was shortened by 3 bases and J by 0 bases, with 15 bases between the two germline ends. CDR3 DNA sequence: TGCAGTGCTAGCCAAGGACAGCCGAGCTCCTACGAGCAGTACTTC. It specifies CSASQGQPSSYEQYF.

A few counts support this clonotype. J is TRBJ1-2 and V is TRBV20-1; D is perhaps TRBD1 (6 bases). CDR1 and CDR2 from the germline V gene are DFQATT and SNEGSKA (reference sequence). The length of the CDR3 is 12 residues. V dropped 3 bases and J dropped 6 bases, with 11 bases sitting between them. Here the CDR3 reads CSASYQGNGYTF. The DNA for the CDR3 is TGCAGTGCTAGCTACCAGGGGAATGGCTACACCTTC.

The chain couples TRBV3-1 to TRBJ2-5; 10 nucleotides match TRBD2. Unmatched junction bases numbered 12, after V lost 3 bases and J lost 5 bases. This CDR3 is 17 amino acids long. Germline V CDR1 and CDR2: LGHDT, YNNKEL (reference sequence). CDR3 nucleotide sequence: TGTGCCAGCAGCCATCCCGGTTCTAGCGGGGGATTTGAGACCCAGTACTTC. Translating it yields CASSHPGSSGGFETQYF.

This chain links TRBV6-1 with TRBJ2-7; maybe TRBD1 (5 bases). V gave up 8 bases and J gave up 0 bases, with 20 bases separating them. The CDR3 is 16 amino acids. Germline V gives CDR1 MNHNS, CDR2 SASEGT. The DNA of the CDR3 is TGTGCCAGCCGAAACCCCGCCGACAGAAACTCCTACGAGCAGTACTTC. Translated: CASRNPADRNSYEQYF.

This clonotype has a handful of counts. The chain is built from TRBV24-1 and TRBJ2-3; 7 bases fit TRBD1. From germline, CDR1 is KGHDR and CDR2 SFDVKD. CDR3 length: 16 amino acids. V lost 3 bases to trimming and J lost 4 bases; unmatched junction nucleotides: 9. CDR3 in amino acids: CATSDRTGSDSDTQYF. CDR3 nucleotides: TGTGCCACCAGTGATCGGACAGGCTCGGACTCAGATACGCAGTATTTT.

This clonotype has more than one count but fewer than ten. This sequence joins TRBV20-1 and TRBJ1-5; D is uncertain. Trimming removed 4 bases at V and 0 bases at J, with 7 bases between. The CDR3 loop spans 13 amino acids. The V gene's germline CDR1 is DFQATT and CDR2 SNEGSKA (reference sequence). For the CDR3, the DNA is TGCAGTGCTACTGCAGATAGCAATCAGCCCCAGCATTTT. Translating it yields CSATADSNQPQHF.

This clonotype has just a few counts. The J gene is TRBJ2-5, the V gene TRBV6-5, with 7 bases matching TRBD1. Trimming took 1 base from V and 6 from J; bases not matched to a gene: 8. Germline loops: CDR1 MNHEY, CDR2 SVGAGI. The CDR3 extends over 15 amino acids. DNA of the CDR3: TGTGCCAGCAGTTACTTGACTCAGGGGGTTAAGACCCAGTACTTC. Protein sequence: CASSYLTQGVKTQYF.

Ten or more counts support this clonotype. This chain connects TRBV20-1 to TRBJ2-7; 10 bases are shared with TRBD2. The V gene end was trimmed by 7 bases and the J gene end by 5 bases; junction bases not matched to a gene: 8. Germline CDR1 is DFQATT and CDR2 is SNEGSKA (reference sequence). The CDR3 length is 13 residues. The CDR3 coding sequence is TGCAGTGTTCCTAGCGGGAGTATCCACGAGCAGTACTTC. Its protein is CSVPSGSIHEQYF.

This clonotype has a count of ten or more. The chain recombines TRBV11-2 with TRBJ2-2; 7 nucleotides align to TRBD2. CDR3 length equals 14 residues. CDR1 and CDR2 from the germline V gene are SGHAT and FQNNGV. The V gene end was trimmed by 5 bases and the J gene end by 4 bases; junction bases not matched to a gene: 4. For the CDR3, the DNA is TGTGCCAGCAGCCGGACTAGAGTCACCGGGGAGCTGTTTTTT. It codes for CASSRTRVTGELFF.

This clonotype was counted only a few times. The rearrangement uses TRBV9 and TRBJ2-3, with TRBD2 matching 7 bases. Germline V gives CDR1 SGDLS, CDR2 YYNGEE. With 0 bases clipped from V and 1 base from J, the junction kept 2 bases outside the gene matches. The CDR3 spans 15 residues. DNA for the CDR3: TGTGCCAGCAGCGTAGCGGCGGGGGGCACAGATACGCAGTATTTT. It is translated as CASSVAAGGTDTQYF.

This chain links TRBV12-3 or TRBV12-4 with TRBJ2-5; D unclear. V was trimmed by 3 bases and J by 4 bases, leaving 12 bases between them. The CDR3 is 14 amino acids. The CDR3 protein is CASSFGRRGETQYF. The CDR3 DNA follows: TGTGCCAGCAGTTTCGGACGCCGCGGAGAGACCCAGTACTTC.

This clonotype was observed at least ten times. V usage is TRBV29-1 and J usage is TRBJ1-4; D is possibly TRBD1 (5 bases). Trimming took off 7 bases at V and 7 bases at J, with 13 bases between the two ends. The germline gives CDR1 SQVTM, CDR2 ANQGSEA. The CDR3 is 12 amino acids. The CDR3 sequence: CSGRGEGEKLFF. Here the CDR3 DNA reads TGCAGCGGAAGGGGCGAGGGTGAAAAACTGTTTTTT.

The rearrangement joins TRBV24-1 to TRBJ1-2; D unclear. In germline, CDR1 is KGHDR, CDR2 SFDVKD. Trimming stripped 3 bases from V and 7 bases from J, with 17 bases between. This CDR3 region has 15 residues. CDR3 sequence: CATSDPSRLGGGYTF. The CDR3 region has the DNA TGTGCCACCAGTGATCCGTCCCGGCTGGGAGGTGGCTACACCTTC.

This clonotype was counted only a few times. The chain combines TRBV24-1 with TRBJ1-1; 8 bases fit TRBD1. The V gene end was trimmed by 1 base and the J gene end by 8 bases; junction bases not matched to a gene: 2. Germline CDR1 KGHDR, CDR2 SFDVKD. This CDR3 has 13 amino acids. CDR3 DNA sequence: TGTGCCACCAGTGATTTTCAGGGGGCCGAAGCTTTCTTT. Protein sequence: CATSDFQGAEAFF.

This clonotype has a count of ten or more. The chain employs TRBV4-2 and TRBJ2-3; D not resolved. Trimming took 0 bases from V and 2 from J, leaving 12 bases between them. Germline CDR1 LGHNA, CDR2 YNFKEQ. CDR3 length: 16 amino acids. The CDR3 region has the DNA TGTGCCAGCAGCCAAGAAGCGCCACCGATCACAGATACGCAGTATTTT. As protein: CASSQEAPPITDTQYF.

This clonotype was picked up many times. The chain uses TRBV5-1 and TRBJ2-1; D might be TRBD2 (6 bases). V lost 0 bases, J lost 7 bases, and 8 bases lay in between. The CDR3 contains 13 residues. CDR1 and CDR2 (germline): SGHRS, YFSETQ. CDR3 in amino acids: CASSLVGGNEQFF. DNA of the CDR3: TGCGCCAGCAGCTTGGTCGGGGGTAATGAGCAGTTCTTC. Using reference TRBV5-1 and TRBJ2-1 for the parts outside the CDR3, the full variable domain is KAGVTQTPRYLIKTRGQQVTLSCSPISGHRSVSWYQQTPGQGLQFLFEYFSETQRNKGNFPGRFSGRQFSNSRSEMNVSTLELGDSALYLCASSLVGGNEQFFGPGTRLTVL.

CDR3 sequence (DNA): TGTGCCAGCAGCTTCCGTTTTGGGGGGGACTACGAGCAGTACTTC. Translated: CASSFRFGGDYEQYF. The chain couples TRBV5-5 to TRBJ2-7, with 7 bases aligning to TRBD2. In germline, CDR1 is SGHKS, CDR2 YYEKEE (reference sequence). The J segment lost 3 bases and the V segment lost 2 bases, leaving 8 bases of the junction unmatched. The CDR3 length is 15 residues. The full variable domain, completed using reference TRBV5-5 and TRBJ2-7, is DAGVTQSPTHLIKTRGQQVTLRCSPISGHKSVSWYQQVLGQGPQFIFQYYEKEERGRGNFPDRFSARQFPNYSSELNVNALLLGDSALYLCASSFRFGGDYEQYFGPGTRLTVT.

The chain employs TRBV12-3 or TRBV12-4 and TRBJ2-1; D ambiguous. CDR3 size: 13 residues. The germline V and J ends were trimmed by 5 bases and 10 bases, with 15 bases remaining between them. This CDR3 is CASSNSVEREQFF. CDR3 coding DNA: TGTGCCAGCAGTAATAGTGTAGAGAGGGAGCAGTTCTTC.

This clonotype turned up a few times. V and J are TRBV20-1 and TRBJ2-7; the D gene is possibly TRBD2 (5 bases). This CDR3 has 14 amino acids. The germline V gene encodes CDR1 DFQATT and CDR2 SNEGSKA (reference sequence). The V end lost 0 bases, the J end lost 3 bases, and 12 bases lay between the germline ends. CDR3 protein: CSARDSGKNYEQYF. CDR3 in DNA: TGCAGTGCTAGAGATTCGGGGAAAAACTACGAGCAGTACTTC.

The chain has TRBV9 and TRBJ2-2; 7 bases map to TRBD1. CDR1 is SGDLS, CDR2 YYNGEE, per germline. V lost 0 bases to trimming and J lost 6 bases; unmatched junction nucleotides: 5. This CDR3 spans 15 amino acids. The CDR3 sequence: CASSVVGQGAGELFF. CDR3 bases: TGTGCCAGCAGCGTAGTGGGGCAGGGGGCCGGGGAGCTGTTTTTT.

V is TRBV10-3 and J is TRBJ2-3, with D perhaps TRBD2 (6 bases). The germline CDR1 and CDR2 sequences are ENHRY and SYGVKD. V gave up 4 bases and J gave up 7 bases, with 18 bases separating them. The CDR3 contains 15 residues. This CDR3 reads CAISGGFASENTQYF. CDR3 in DNA: TGTGCCATCAGTGGGGGGTTTGCTAGCGAGAATACGCAGTATTTT.